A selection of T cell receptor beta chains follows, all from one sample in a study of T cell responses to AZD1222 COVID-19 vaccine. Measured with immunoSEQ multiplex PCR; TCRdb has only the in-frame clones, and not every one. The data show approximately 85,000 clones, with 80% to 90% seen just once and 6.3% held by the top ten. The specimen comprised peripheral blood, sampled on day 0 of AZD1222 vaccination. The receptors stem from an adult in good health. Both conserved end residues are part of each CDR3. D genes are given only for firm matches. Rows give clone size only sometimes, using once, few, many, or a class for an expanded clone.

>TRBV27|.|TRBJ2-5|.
CASSLGAGRQETQYF
TGTGCCAGCAGTTTAGGAGCGGGCCGCCAAGAGACCCAGTACTTC
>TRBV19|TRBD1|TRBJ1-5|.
CASSIDTGGESPQHF
TGTGCCAGTAGTATAGATACAGGGGGCGAGAGTCCCCAGCATTTT
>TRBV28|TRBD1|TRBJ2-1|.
CASSPPGQGWHNEQFF
TGTGCCAGCAGTCCACCGGGACAGGGGTGGCACAATGAGCAGTTCTTC
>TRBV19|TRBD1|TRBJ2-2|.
CASRKTTGQGGRGELFF
TGTGCCAGTAGAAAAACCACCGGACAGGGAGGTAGAGGGGAGCTGTTTTTT
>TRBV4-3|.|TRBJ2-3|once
CASSQEAGVDTQYF
TGCGCCAGCAGCCAAGAAGCGGGCGTGGATACGCAGTATTTT
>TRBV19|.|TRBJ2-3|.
CASSLDSTDTQYF
TGTGCCAGTAGTCTCGACAGCACAGATACGCAGTATTTT
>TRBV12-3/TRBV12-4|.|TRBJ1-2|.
CASSLGSGAGYTF
TGTGCCAGCAGTTTAGGGTCAGGGGCAGGCTACACCTTC
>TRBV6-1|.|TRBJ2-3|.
CASSEVQFTDTQYF
TGTGCCAGCAGTGAGGTGCAGTTCACAGATACGCAGTATTTT
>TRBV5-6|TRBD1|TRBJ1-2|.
CASSLAIVRGPNYGYTF
TGTGCCAGCAGCTTGGCGATCGTCAGGGGGCCCAACTATGGCTACACCTTC
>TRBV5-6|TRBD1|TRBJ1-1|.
CASSLPTGNSEAFF
TGTGCCAGCAGCTTGCCGACAGGGAATTCAGAAGCTTTCTTT
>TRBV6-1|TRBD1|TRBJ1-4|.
CASSVGQGATNEKLFF
TGTGCCAGCAGTGTAGGACAGGGCGCAACTAATGAAAAACTGTTTTTT
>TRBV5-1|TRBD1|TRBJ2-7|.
CASSLTTGGAYEQYF
TGCGCCAGCAGCTTGACTACAGGGGGAGCATACGAGCAGTACTTC
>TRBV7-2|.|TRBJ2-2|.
CASTSGGANTGELFF
TGTGCCAGCACCTCAGGCGGGGCGAACACCGGGGAGCTGTTTTTT
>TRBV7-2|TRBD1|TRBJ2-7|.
CASSKQGAGYEQYF
TGTGCCAGCAGCAAACAGGGGGCTGGGTACGAGCAGTACTTC
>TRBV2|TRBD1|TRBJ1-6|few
CASREARGYNSPLHF
TGTGCCAGCAGGGAGGCCAGGGGGTATAATTCACCCCTCCACTTT
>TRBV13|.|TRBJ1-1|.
CASSLGRMSLEAFF
TGTGCCAGCAGCTTAGGGCGGATGTCCCTTGAAGCTTTCTTT
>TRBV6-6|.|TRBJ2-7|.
CASSPNPSSSGYEQYF
TGTGCCAGCAGTCCCAACCCATCCTCCTCAGGGTACGAGCAGTACTTC
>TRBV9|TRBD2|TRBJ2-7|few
CASSVGTSGYEQYF
TGTGCCAGCAGCGTAGGGACTAGCGGCTACGAGCAGTACTTC
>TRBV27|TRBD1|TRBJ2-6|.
CASSAIGQGRAGANVLTF
TGTGCCAGCAGTGCCATCGGACAGGGCCGGGCTGGGGCCAACGTCCTGACTTTC
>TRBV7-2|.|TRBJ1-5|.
CASSQDSSNQPQHF
TGTGCCAGCAGCCAGGATTCTAGCAATCAGCCCCAGCATTTT
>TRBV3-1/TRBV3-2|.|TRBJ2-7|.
CASSQMGYEQYF
TGTGCCAGCAGCCAGATGGGTTACGAGCAGTACTTC
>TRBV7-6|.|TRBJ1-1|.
CASSLVPDTEAFF
TGTGCCAGCAGCTTAGTTCCCGACACTGAAGCTTTCTTT
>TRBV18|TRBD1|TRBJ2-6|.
CASSPGQGQGLTGANVLTF
TGTGCCAGCTCACCTGGGCAAGGACAGGGGTTAACTGGGGCCAACGTCCTGACTTTC
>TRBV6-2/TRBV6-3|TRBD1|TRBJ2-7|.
CASSYQKDRAYEQYF
TGTGCCAGCAGTTACCAAAAGGACAGGGCCTACGAGCAGTACTTC
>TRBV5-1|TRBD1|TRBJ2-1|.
CASSPGQGVMSEQFF
TGCGCCAGCAGCCCAGGACAGGGGGTCATGAGCGAGCAGTTCTTC
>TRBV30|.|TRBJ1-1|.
CAWRGTPGTEAFF
TGTGCCTGGAGGGGGACCCCGGGCACTGAAGCTTTCTTT
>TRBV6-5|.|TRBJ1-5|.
CASKEAKNQPQHF
TGTGCCAGCAAAGAGGCAAAGAATCAGCCCCAGCATTTT
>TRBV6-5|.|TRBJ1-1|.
CASTTKMGTEAFF
TGTGCCAGCACCACCAAGATGGGCACTGAAGCTTTCTTT
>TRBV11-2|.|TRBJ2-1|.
CASSPRRNNEQFF
TGTGCCAGCAGCCCCAGGAGAAACAATGAGCAGTTCTTC
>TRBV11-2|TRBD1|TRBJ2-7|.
CASSLTGSMSYEQYF
TGTGCCAGCAGTTTGACAGGGAGCATGTCCTACGAGCAGTACTTC
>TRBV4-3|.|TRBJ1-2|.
CASSQDQRQNYGYTF
TGCGCCAGCAGCCAAGATCAACGGCAAAACTATGGCTACACCTTC
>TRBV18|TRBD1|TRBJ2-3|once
CASSPNLAGGADTQYF
TGTGCCAGCTCACCAAATTTGGCAGGGGGCGCAGATACGCAGTATTTT
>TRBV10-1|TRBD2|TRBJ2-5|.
CASSDWGAGAQETQYF
TGCGCCAGCAGTGACTGGGGAGCGGGGGCCCAAGAGACCCAGTACTTC
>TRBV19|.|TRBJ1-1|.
CASSIMGNTEAFF
TGTGCCAGTAGTATAATGGGGAACACTGAAGCTTTCTTT
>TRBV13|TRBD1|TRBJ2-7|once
CASSYRDRTYEQYF
TGTGCCAGCAGCTACAGGGACAGGACCTACGAGCAGTACTTC
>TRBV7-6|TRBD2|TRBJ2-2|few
CASSLGGGGATGELFF
TGTGCCAGCAGCTTAGGCGGCGGGGGGGCCACCGGGGAGCTGTTTTTT
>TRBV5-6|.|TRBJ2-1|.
CASSLRGASYNEQFF
TGTGCCAGCAGCTTACGGGGGGCTTCCTACAATGAGCAGTTCTTC
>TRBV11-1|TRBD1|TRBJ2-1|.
CASSPRAGGYNEQFF
TGTGCCAGCAGCCCCAGGGCAGGGGGCTACAATGAGCAGTTCTTC
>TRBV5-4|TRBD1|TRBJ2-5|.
CASSGTGVRETQYF
TGTGCCAGCAGCGGGACAGGGGTTCGAGAGACCCAGTACTTC
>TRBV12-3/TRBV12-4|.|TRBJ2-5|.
CASSLAGVETQYF
TGTGCCAGCAGTTTAGCGGGAGTAGAGACCCAGTACTTC
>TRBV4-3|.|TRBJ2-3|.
CASSQRGARVGTSTDTQYF
TGCGCCAGCAGCCAAAGGGGGGCCCGAGTGGGAACTAGCACAGATACGCAGTATTTT
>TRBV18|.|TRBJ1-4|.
CASSPSGVYNEKLFF
TGTGCCAGCTCTCCCTCGGGAGTTTATAATGAAAAACTGTTTTTT
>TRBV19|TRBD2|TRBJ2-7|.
CASSPPPGTSGDEQYF
TGTGCCAGTAGTCCACCCCCCGGGACTAGCGGGGACGAGCAGTACTTC
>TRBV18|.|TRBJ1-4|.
CASSLTGSQGNEKLFF
TGTGCCAGCTCACTAACAGGCTCCCAGGGCAATGAAAAACTGTTTTTT
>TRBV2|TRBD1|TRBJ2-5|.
CASEDRENQETQYF
TGTGCCAGCGAGGACAGGGAGAATCAAGAGACCCAGTACTTC
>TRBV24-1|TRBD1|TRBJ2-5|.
CATSEQPGTGNMETQYF
TGTGCCACCAGTGAACAACCCGGGACAGGGAATATGGAGACCCAGTACTTC
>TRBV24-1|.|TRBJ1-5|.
CATKGKGNQPQHF
TGTGCCACCAAGGGAAAAGGCAATCAGCCCCAGCATTTT
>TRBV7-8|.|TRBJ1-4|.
CASSFGHSTNEKLFF
TGTGCCAGCAGCTTCGGACACTCAACTAATGAAAAACTGTTTTTT
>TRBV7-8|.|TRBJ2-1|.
CASSSPPGEPTNEQFF
TGTGCCAGCAGCTCCCCCCCGGGTGAGCCCACCAATGAGCAGTTCTTC
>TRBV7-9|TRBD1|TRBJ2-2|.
CASSLVTGAPGELFF
TGTGCCAGCAGCTTAGTAACAGGGGCTCCCGGGGAGCTGTTTTTT
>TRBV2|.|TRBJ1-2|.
CASSDRVRTNYGYTF
TGTGCCAGCAGTGACAGGGTTCGAACTAACTATGGCTACACCTTC
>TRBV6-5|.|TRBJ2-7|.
CASSYSGQNYEQYF
TGTGCCAGCAGCTATTCAGGACAGAACTACGAGCAGTACTTC
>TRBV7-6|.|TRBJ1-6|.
CASSQGGAGEGSPLHF
TGTGCCAGCAGCCAAGGAGGGGCAGGAGAGGGGTCACCCCTCCACTTT
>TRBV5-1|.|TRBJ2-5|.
CASSLMTLQETQYF
TGCGCCAGCAGCCTTATGACTCTGCAAGAGACCCAGTACTTC